The 28 T cell receptor beta chains below come from one sample, sequenced in a study of cytomegalovirus exposure and HLA in healthy donors. Primers for the PCR totalled 60 Vbeta and 13 Jbeta. Measured with immunoSEQ multiplex PCR; TCRdb has only the in-frame clones, and not every one. The sample carries over 150,000 clones, 70% to 80% recorded once. The sample taken for sequencing was PBMCs. All receptors derive from a young man in good health and CMV-seropositive.

CDR3 nucleotide sequence: TGCGCCAGCAGCTCCGGGGACAGGGGGGTCTATGGCTACACCTTC. Protein sequence: CASSSGDRGVYGYTF. The chain couples TRBV5-1 to TRBJ1-2, with 11 positions matching TRBD1. The CDR3 is made up of 15 amino acids. V was clipped by 3 bases and J by 4 bases; unmatched bases: 5. Per germline, CDR1 SGHRS and CDR2 YFSETQ.

The chain is built from TRBV30 and TRBJ2-5; TRBD2 matches 9 bases. CDR1 GTSNPN and CDR2 SVGIG come from the germline V gene (reference sequence). CDR3 length: 15 amino acids. The J segment lost 2 bases and the V segment lost 3 bases, leaving 7 bases of the junction unmatched. CDR3 sequence (DNA): TGTGCCTGGAGGATCGGCCTAGCGGGACAAGAGACCCAGTACTTC. Translating gives CAWRIGLAGQETQYF.

This clone was found once. The chain is built from TRBV9 and TRBJ2-1, with 7 positions matching TRBD2. Trimming cost V 0 bases and J 4 bases; bases outside gene matches: 4. The V gene's germline CDR1 is SGDLS and CDR2 YYNGEE. The CDR3 consists of 15 residues. CDR3 protein: CASSVALANYNEQFF. DNA for the CDR3: TGTGCCAGCAGCGTAGCACTAGCGAATTACAATGAGCAGTTCTTC. The full variable domain, completed using reference TRBV9 and TRBJ2-1, is DSGVTQTPKHLITATGQRVTLRCSPRSGDLSVYWYQQSLDQGLQFLIQYYNGEERAKGNILERFSAQQFPDLHSELNLSSLELGDSALYFCASSVALANYNEQFFGPGTRLTVL.

The chain links TRBV5-4 to TRBJ1-2; D gene uncertain. Germline V gene data show CDR1 as SGHNT and CDR2 as YYREEE (reference sequence). This CDR3 is 12 amino acids long. V lost 2 bases, J lost 6 bases, and 8 bases lay in between. For the CDR3, the DNA is TGTGCCAGCAGCTTAATCCCTGATGGCTACACCTTC. Its translation is CASSLIPDGYTF.

The chain links TRBV30 to TRBJ1-4; weak D call: TRBD1 (5 bases). V dropped 2 bases and J dropped 4 bases, with 11 bases sitting between them. The V gene's germline CDR1 is GTSNPN and CDR2 SVGIG (reference sequence). There are 14 residues in the CDR3. The CDR3 sequence is CAWSTRGSNEKLFF. The CDR3 coding sequence is TGTGCCTGGAGTACAAGGGGAAGTAATGAAAAACTGTTTTTT.

The chain has TRBV7-8 and TRBJ1-5; TRBD1 matches 9 bases. CDR3 size: 16 residues. In germline, CDR1 is SGHVS, CDR2 FQNEAQ. The ends lost 4 bases at V and 7 bases at J; junction bases unmatched: 11. The CDR3 here is CASSSGQGTTVQPQHF. The CDR3 DNA follows: TGTGCCAGCAGCTCAGGACAGGGGACTACAGTACAGCCCCAGCATTTT.

The rearrangement uses TRBV6-1 and TRBJ2-7, with a possible D match to TRBD2 (7 bases). The V gene lost 1 base and the J gene lost 5 bases, with 9 bases spanning the gap. Germline V CDR1 and CDR2: MNHNS, SASEGT. This CDR3 region has 13 residues. The CDR3 here is CASSEGGGHEQYF. Written as DNA, the CDR3 is TGTGCCAGCAGTGAAGGGGGGGGGCACGAGCAGTACTTC.

J is TRBJ2-3 and V is TRBV9; possible D gene TRBD2, 6 bases. Trimming left V 0 bases short and J 0 bases short, with 17 bases between. CDR3 length: 18 amino acids. Germline V gene lookup returns CDR1 SGDLS and CDR2 YYNGEE. For the CDR3, the DNA is TGTGCCAGCAGCGTAGTGGGGACTGGCCTGGCGAGCACAGATACGCAGTATTTT. This encodes CASSVVGTGLASTDTQYF.

The CDR3 sequence: CASSLYTGGDYGYTF. The CDR3 nucleotides are TGTGCCAGCAGCTTGTACACAGGGGGGGACTATGGCTACACCTTC. The V call is TRBV5-6, the J call TRBJ1-2; 8 bases are a match to TRBD1. Unmatched junction bases numbered 5, after V lost 1 base and J lost 3 bases. The CDR3 has 15 amino acids. Germline V gene data show CDR1 as SGHDT and CDR2 as YYEEEE.

V is TRBV11-2 and J is TRBJ2-2; D is undetermined. Germline CDR1 and CDR2: SGHAT and FQNNGV. There are 16 residues in the CDR3. Trimming pared 1 base from V and 4 bases from J, leaving 13 bases between. The CDR3 DNA reads TGTGCCAGCAGCTTAGGGGCCGGAACCCCCACCGGGGAGCTGTTTTTT. This sequence encodes CASSLGAGTPTGELFF.

V gene TRBV5-8 combines with J gene TRBJ2-7, with TRBD1 identical over 8 bases. CDR1 and CDR2 (germline): SGHTS, YDEGEE. The CDR3 extends over 15 amino acids. J lost 2 bases, V lost 1 base, and 5 bases had no gene match. CDR3 amino acids: CASSLSGTGTYEQYF. In DNA form, the CDR3 reads TGTGCCAGCAGCTTGTCTGGGACAGGAACCTACGAGCAGTACTTC.

The chain joins TRBV30 to TRBJ2-2, with D perhaps matching TRBD1 (5 bases). This CDR3 region has 16 residues. The V and J ends lost 3 bases and 0 bases respectively, with 14 bases between them. In germline, CDR1 is GTSNPN, CDR2 SVGIG (reference sequence). The chain's CDR3 is CAWRKGQNTNTGELFF. CDR3 DNA: TGTGCCTGGAGGAAGGGGCAGAACACGAACACCGGGGAGCTGTTTTTT.

The chain uses TRBV30 and TRBJ2-7; D might be TRBD1 (6 bases). V dropped 2 bases and J dropped 6 bases, with 14 bases sitting between them. Germline-derived CDR1 and CDR2 are GTSNPN and SVGIG (reference sequence). This CDR3 is 13 amino acids long. CDR3 sequence reads: CAWSIQGDLEQYF. CDR3 nucleotides: TGTGCCTGGAGTATACAGGGAGATCTCGAGCAGTACTTC. Full variable domain (remainder filled in from reference TRBV30 and TRBJ2-7): SQTIHQWPATLVQPVGSPLSLECTVEGTSNPNLYWYRQAAGRGLQLLFYSVGIGQISSEVPQNLSASRPQDRQFILSSKKLLLSDSGFYLCAWSIQGDLEQYFGPGTRLTVT.

The J gene is TRBJ2-7, the V gene TRBV19; 7 bases map to TRBD2. The trim removed 2 bases at V and 3 bases at J, leaving 7 bases unmatched. The CDR3 consists of 15 residues. Germline loops: CDR1 LNHDA, CDR2 SQIVND (reference sequence). The CDR3: CASSISGLGRYEQYF. CDR3 coding DNA: TGTGCCAGTAGTATAAGCGGACTAGGGCGCTACGAGCAGTACTTC.

The chain recombines TRBV2 with TRBJ2-7; D perhaps matches TRBD2 (6 bases). The V end lost 5 bases, the J end lost 3 bases, and 14 bases lay between the germline ends. The CDR3 consists of 14 residues. Germline values: CDR1 SNHLY, CDR2 FYNNEI. CDR3 in amino acids: CASSRDSHLYEQYF. CDR3 nucleotide sequence: TGTGCCAGCAGTAGGGACTCCCACCTCTACGAGCAGTACTTC.

The chain has TRBV5-5 and TRBJ1-1; tentatively, D is TRBD1 (6 bases). CDR3 length: 15 residues. Looked up from germline, CDR1 is SGHKS and CDR2 is YYEKEE (reference sequence). The V and J ends lost 4 bases and 0 bases respectively, with 13 bases between them. CDR3 region: CASSRQGQMNTEAFF. The CDR3 bases are TGTGCCAGCAGCCGTCAGGGACAAATGAACACTGAAGCTTTCTTT.

This clone appeared a few times. The chain couples TRBV10-3 to TRBJ1-4; the match to TRBD1 covers 9 bases. Germline CDR1 and CDR2: ENHRY and SYGVKD. After removal of 4 bases from V and 8 bases from J, the junction contained 8 bases not matched to a gene. The CDR3 has 15 amino acids. The CDR3 nucleotides read TGTGCCATCAGTGTCGACAGGGGGAGTAAAGAAAAACTGTTTTTT. Its translation is CAISVDRGSKEKLFF.

This chain connects TRBV6-1 to TRBJ1-1, with TRBD1 matching 10 bases. J gave up 1 base and V 3 bases, and 8 bases lay outside the gene matches. Germline V gives CDR1 MNHNS, CDR2 SASEGT. The CDR3 consists of 17 residues. The chain's CDR3 is CASSDPTGQGPNTEAFF. CDR3 coding DNA: TGTGCCAGCAGTGATCCGACGGGACAGGGGCCGAACACTGAAGCTTTCTTT.

The chain recombines TRBV19 with TRBJ1-4; no clear D gene. Per the germline V gene, CDR1 is LNHDA and CDR2 is SQIVND (reference sequence). The length of the CDR3 is 13 residues. V lost 7 bases, J lost 8 bases, and 14 bases lay in between. CDR3 amino acids: CASTGPGEEKLFF. CDR3 sequence (DNA): TGTGCCAGTACCGGGCCCGGGGAGGAAAAACTGTTTTTT.

This chain uses TRBV27 with TRBJ2-6; D remains unclear. The V gene lost 2 bases and the J gene lost 1 base, with 15 bases spanning the gap. This CDR3 has 18 residues. Germline CDR1 is MNHEY and CDR2 is SMNVEV (reference sequence). The CDR3 nucleotides are TGTGCCAGCAGTTTAGGGTCGGTTCTGCGGTCTGGGGCCAACGTCCTGACTTTC. This gives the protein CASSLGSVLRSGANVLTF.

The chain uses TRBV5-1 and TRBJ2-7; TRBD1 agrees at 7 bases. The trim removed 1 base at V and 2 bases at J, leaving 9 bases unmatched. CDR1 is SGHRS and CDR2 is YFSETQ in the germline V gene. The CDR3 runs to 16 residues. The DNA for the CDR3 is TGCGCCAGCAGCTTGAAACGGGACAGCGTCACCTACGAGCAGTACTTC. Protein product: CASSLKRDSVTYEQYF.

This clone was detected once. The junction departs from the called germline gene at one end, perhaps through a read error. V gene TRBV7-2 combines with J gene TRBJ1-5, with 8 bases aligning to TRBD1. From germline, CDR1 is SGHTA and CDR2 FQGNSA. This CDR3 contains 17 residues. The CDR3 sequence is CASSPDAGGMSNQLQHF. The CDR3 bases are TGTGCCAGCAGCCCAGACGCAGGGGGCATGAGCAATCAGCTCCAGCATTTT.

This clone was counted many times. This CDR3 is also generated by other DNA sequences in the sample. The chain recombines TRBV10-3 with TRBJ2-1; no clear D gene. Germline assignment: CDR1 ENHRY and CDR2 SYGVKD. Trimming cost V 0 bases and J 7 bases, with 4 bases left between them. This CDR3 is built from 12 residues. The CDR3 loop is CAISESSNEQFF. Here the CDR3 DNA reads TGTGCCATCAGTGAGTCGTCGAATGAGCAGTTCTTC.

V gene TRBV18 combines with J gene TRBJ1-5; tentatively, D is TRBD1 (5 bases). V gave up 5 bases and J gave up 3 bases, with 8 bases separating them. CDR3 length: 13 residues. Germline-derived CDR1 and CDR2 are KGHSH and LQKENI. CDR3 in amino acids: CASSSGNNQPQHF. CDR3 nucleotides: TGTGCCAGCTCATCAGGGAACAATCAGCCCCAGCATTTT.

The chain carries TRBV13 and TRBJ2-3, with 7 positions matching TRBD1. Germline V CDR1 and CDR2: PRHDT, FYEKMQ (reference sequence). The CDR3 has 15 amino acids. The trim removed 1 base at V and 1 base at J, leaving 2 bases unmatched. CDR3 residues: CASSLAGTGTDTQYF. In DNA, the CDR3 is TGTGCCAGCAGCTTAGCTGGGACAGGCACAGATACGCAGTATTTT.

V gene TRBV2 combines with J gene TRBJ1-4; weak D call: TRBD1 (6 bases). The V gene's germline CDR1 is SNHLY and CDR2 FYNNEI. The CDR3 spans 15 residues. V lost 5 bases and J lost 5, with 15 bases in between. CDR3 amino acids: CASSPGHRNNEKLFF. The CDR3, as DNA: TGTGCCAGCAGTCCGGGACACAGGAACAATGAAAAACTGTTTTTT.

The chain has TRBV5-1 and TRBJ1-1, with D possibly matching TRBD1 (6 bases). Germline V gene lookup returns CDR1 SGHRS and CDR2 YFSETQ. The CDR3 consists of 16 residues. V was trimmed by 6 bases and J by 1 base, leaving 19 bases between them. The CDR3, as DNA: TGCGCCAGCACCAGAGCGGGGGGCAGGAAGAACACTGAAGCTTTCTTT. It specifies CASTRAGGRKNTEAFF.

V is TRBV14 and J is TRBJ1-5, with TRBD1 identical over 7 bases. The germline V gene encodes CDR1 SGHDN and CDR2 FVKESK. The CDR3 loop spans 15 amino acids. The V gene end was trimmed by 1 base and the J gene end by 9 bases; junction bases not matched to a gene: 9. This CDR3 is CASSQGGTVQGPQHF. In DNA, the CDR3 is TGTGCCAGCAGCCAAGGTGGGACAGTCCAAGGGCCCCAGCATTTT.